This paragraph covers one T cell receptor beta chain sequence. Its cognate antigen has yet to be identified. No per-base quality is available; no much larger clone lies one base away. Library prep was done by the immunoSEQ multiplex PCR assay. The multiplex PCR relied on a mix of 60 forward primers for TCR Vbeta segments and 13 reverse primers for TCR Jbeta segments. The CDR3 region of rearranged TCR beta genes was amplified from genomic DNA with a multiplex PCR assay. The amplified TCR beta libraries were sequenced on the Illumina HiSeq System as 87-base-pair reads. Under the source paper's analysis protocol: Across the roughly 640 repertoires, a later analysis counted approximately 75 million unique TCR beta chains, about 10 million of which were shared by at least two donors. A nearest-neighbor algorithm error-corrected the raw reads and collapsed the reads into unique sequences, merging closely related sequences to remove PCR and sequencing errors. To assign V, D and J gene segments, CDR3 sequences were aligned to IMGT reference sequences. Each retained sequence needed at least a six-nucleotide match to both a V gene segment and a J gene segment. Rearrangements were classified as productive when the CDR3 lacked stop codons and remained in frame with V and J, and all other rearrangements were classified as non-productive. Following IMGT convention, CDR3 was defined as the stretch from the second conserved V-encoded cysteine to the conserved J-encoded phenylalanine. The earlier analysis of about 500 of the donors excluded sequences that lacked an unambiguous match to a single V gene segment. An earlier analysis of about 600 of the donors called V segments functional above 56.7% productive rearrangements and segregating when the between-donor standard deviation exceeded 5%. To diagnose cytomegalovirus status from the catalog of TCR beta chain sequences, a statistical classification framework was built. In a later analysis, TCR nucleotide sequences were compared against IMGT/GENE-DB human TR gene sequences so that V and J genes could be assigned. A later analysis assigned CDR3 sequences and most-parsimonious VDJ recombination scenarios with the TCRdist pipeline. In a later analysis, every TCR beta chain was defined by the combination of its CDR3 amino acid sequence and its V-gene family, and reads without a unique V-gene family were dropped. A later analysis removed 500 to 600 highly shared, low-generation-probability nucleotide sequences to deal with suspected cross-contamination and a sequencing artifact. For each public chain, a later analysis derived a clonal expansion index from normalized ranks of inferred template counts within each repertoire. In a later analysis, generation probabilities were computed using a VDJ recombination model fitted to out-of-frame rearrangements, and the results were checked against IGoR. A later analysis scored TCR-TCR, TCR-HLA and TCR-CMV co-occurrence with hypergeometric tests, applying a repertoire-size bias correction to TCR pairs. To estimate false discovery rates, a later analysis permuted the HLA or CMV assignments 20 times. In a later analysis, co-occurring TCRs were grouped using DBSCAN, and TCRdist sequence similarity was added for clustering within HLA-allele-positive subsets. Repertoires with fewer than 30,000 or more than 120,000 public chains, plus five repertoires with anomalous nucleotide sharing, were excluded from co-occurrence clustering. Entries here come from immuneACCESS through TCRdb and include only in-frame sequences with V and J called. Some clones fail to appear in such tables; in the studies checked, an unresolved V gene covers under half of the shortfall, and the cause of the remainder is unknown. The D gene and trimming were derived from the DNA, and the V and J assignments and clone size from that table. The sample profile shows some 150,000 clones; roughly four fifths of them were found once. In total, the top ten clones hold about 3.2% of the sample.

This record comes from a study of cytomegalovirus exposure and HLA in healthy donors (dated by TCRdb to about 2017). In terms of the full investigation: According to an earlier analysis of several hundred of the donors, about 179 million T cells yielded 120 million or so unique TCR beta sequences and 250 to 350 Gb of sequence data. The T cell repertoires of under 700 subjects were profiled by immunosequencing and related to cytomegalovirus serostatus. Among the roughly 400 genotyped donors, roughly 80% belonged to the genetic ancestry cluster associated with self-reported Caucasian donors. Because of strong linkage in the cohort, a handful of DR-DQ haplotypes were treated as single units for association and clustering. The study was designed to test whether signatures of past pathogen exposure could be identified by cataloging public T cell receptors. Every repertoire in the discovery cohort had been generated on one and the same sequencing platform. To study patterns of TCR occurrence, a later analysis re-analyzed previously published TCR beta repertoires from several hundred donors and added high-resolution HLA genotyping. In addition to the first cohort of roughly 700 subjects, a separate validation cohort of 100 to 150 different subjects was used. An early release covering 500 to 750 HLA-typed donors comprised about 310 gigabases of sequencing data and around 86 million unique TCR sequences. A later genetic analysis used genome-wide SNP genotypes for about 55% of the 666 donors, treating that subset as a discovery cohort. An earlier analysis of 500 to 650 of the donors applied high-throughput TCR beta sequencing to assess whether each TCR beta V gene segment acted as functional or pseudogenic. The later analysis used no new phenotypic data to find candidate immune exposures, relying instead on TCR beta sequences and their occurrence across donors. The study combined high-throughput TCR immunosequencing, statistical association of individual TCRs with disease status, and machine learning to predict cytomegalovirus infection status. HLA typing covered class I and class II loci at four-digit resolution. The number of donors typed differed by locus, with about 629-640 for A, B, C, DRB1 and DQB1, around 560 for DQA1, 600 to 610 for DPA1, and some 450 for DPB1. Donor age, sex, ethnicity and CMV serostatus were compiled together with the repertoire data. Among roughly 370 genotyped donors of the cohort, an average of 235,054 unique TCR beta nucleotide sequences were sequenced per donor, 15% to 20% of them non-productive. Beyond this particular receptor, the publication reports: A later analysis found that most CMV-associated TCR beta chains appeared HLA-restricted, with HLA associations seemingly driven largely by CMV exposure. Presence/absence analyses assumed roughly uniform sequencing depth across donors, an assumption that may not hold. A further reported finding was that TCR beta sequences accurately predicted the HLA-A and HLA-B alleles for most subjects in the first cohort. In both the original and validation cohorts, the classifier was reported to diagnose cytomegalovirus status with high specificity and sensitivity. Fewer than 20 rarely observed V segments, including chromosome 9 orphons, were excluded from the earlier analysis of almost 600 of the donors because counts were too low. Most TCR sequences were observed very rarely across donors, whereas some public TCRs were present in many individuals. It was suggested by the authors that the approach could potentially be generalized to other disease states and immunological phenotypes. A later analysis found that TCR association rates varied across HLA loci, with DRB1 alleles showing the most associated TCRs and HLA-C alleles the fewest. Assigning TCR associations to individual alleles was difficult when HLA alleles, especially DR and DQ, strongly co-occurred. Correlated functional status among segregating V segments might reflect linkage disequilibrium, but an unknown experimental factor could not be ruled out. Broadly in line with IMGT annotations, most TCR beta V segments showed up in productive rearrangements about 87% or about 30% of the time in an earlier analysis of around 550 of the donors. Some IMGT-functional V segments, including TRBV6-2 and TRBV6-3, could not be told apart with the 87-base-pair reads, so those segments were excluded. According to a later genetic analysis, donors in an Asian-associated ancestry cluster had fewer N-insertions in productive TCRs than the approximately 630-donor mean. The cohort was sequenced for TCR beta chains only, and without alpha or paired-chain data the features that could be detected were limited. According to a later analysis, parvovirus B19, influenza, CMV and Epstein-Barr virus appeared linked to several top co-occurrence clusters. A cluster of highly shared sequence variants was judged likely to be a technical artifact of the sequencing pipeline. In the study, 164 TCR beta chains were listed as associated with cytomegalovirus. Because some donors lacked HLA typing at each locus, the association tests relied only on the typed subset. In a later analysis, about 17,000 TCR beta sequences were associated with specific HLA alleles at a false discovery rate of 0.05. An association between a missense DCLRE1C variant and V-gene and J-gene trimming of TCR beta chains was found in a later genetic analysis and replicated in an independent cohort. Immune exposure information for the cohort was limited to CMV serostatus. In a later analysis, HLA-associated TCR beta chains were found to be more clonally expanded and to have lower generation probabilities than equally common non-associated chains. In vitro tests confirmed that a few of the cytomegalovirus-associated TCR beta chains recognize cytomegalovirus antigens.

The cohort consisted of fewer than 700 healthy bone marrow donors. Cohort members were all nominally healthy when sampled, although unrecorded immune exposures were likely present. The donor tested CMV seropositive, placing the donor among the 289 seropositive members of the cohort. A peripheral blood sample was provided by each donor, and peripheral blood mononuclear cells were used for TCR beta sequencing. Genomic DNA extraction from the blood cell samples was performed with the Qiagen DNeasy Blood Extraction Kit. The CDR3 numbers 15 residues from cysteine through phenylalanine. CDR3 DNA is the only sequence kept; it has 45 bases, read in frame from the first base. Between the V and J ends, shortened by 8 bases and 9 bases respectively, the junction contains 23 bases. The germline V gene supplies CDR1 MNHNS and CDR2 SASEGT.

This chain is built from TRBV6-1 and TRBJ2-4; TRBD1 is possibly the D segment (5 matching bases). Sequenced sample: PBMCs. This clonotype was sampled from a young man in good health and CMV-seropositive. The nucleotide sequence reads as follows: TGTGCCAGCGGCGGATCCGGGCAGGGAAGTGGCATTCAGTACTTC. Its protein reads: CASGGSGQGSGIQYF.